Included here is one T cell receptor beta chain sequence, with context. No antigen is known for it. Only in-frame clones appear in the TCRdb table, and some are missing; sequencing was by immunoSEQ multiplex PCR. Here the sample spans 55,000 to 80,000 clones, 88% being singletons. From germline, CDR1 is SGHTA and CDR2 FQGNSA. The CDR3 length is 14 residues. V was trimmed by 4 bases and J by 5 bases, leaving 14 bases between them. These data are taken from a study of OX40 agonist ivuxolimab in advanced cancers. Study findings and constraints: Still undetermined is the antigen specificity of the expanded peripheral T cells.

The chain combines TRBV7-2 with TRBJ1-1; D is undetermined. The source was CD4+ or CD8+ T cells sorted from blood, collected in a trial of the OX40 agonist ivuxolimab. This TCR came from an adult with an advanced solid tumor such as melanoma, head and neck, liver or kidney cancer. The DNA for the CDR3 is TGTGCCAGCAGCTCCCTCTCTCCCCAGACTGAAGCTTTCTTT. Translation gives CASSSLSPQTEAFF.